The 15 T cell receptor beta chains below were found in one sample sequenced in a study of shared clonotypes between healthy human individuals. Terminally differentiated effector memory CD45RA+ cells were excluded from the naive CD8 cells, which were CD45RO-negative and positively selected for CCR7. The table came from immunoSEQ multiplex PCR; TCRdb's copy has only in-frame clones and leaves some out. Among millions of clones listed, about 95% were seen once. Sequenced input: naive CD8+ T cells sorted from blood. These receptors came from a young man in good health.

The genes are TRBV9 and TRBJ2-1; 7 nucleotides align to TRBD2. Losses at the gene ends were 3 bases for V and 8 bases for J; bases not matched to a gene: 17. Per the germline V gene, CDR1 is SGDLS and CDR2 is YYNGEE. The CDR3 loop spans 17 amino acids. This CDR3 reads CASSAQSTWRGGYEQFF. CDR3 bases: TGTGCCAGCAGCGCCCAGTCCACATGGCGCGGGGGTTATGAGCAGTTCTTC.

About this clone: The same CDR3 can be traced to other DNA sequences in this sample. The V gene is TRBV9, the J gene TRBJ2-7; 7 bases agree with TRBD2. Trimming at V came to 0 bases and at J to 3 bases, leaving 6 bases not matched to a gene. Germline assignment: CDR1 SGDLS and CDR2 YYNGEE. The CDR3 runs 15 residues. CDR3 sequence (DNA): TGTGCCAGCAGCGTAGGGGGAGGGCAGTTCTACGAGCAGTACTTC. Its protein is CASSVGGGQFYEQYF. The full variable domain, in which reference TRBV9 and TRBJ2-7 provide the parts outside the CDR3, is DSGVTQTPKHLITATGQRVTLRCSPRSGDLSVYWYQQSLDQGLQFLIQYYNGEERAKGNILERFSAQQFPDLHSELNLSSLELGDSALYFCASSVGGGQFYEQYFGPGTRLTVT.

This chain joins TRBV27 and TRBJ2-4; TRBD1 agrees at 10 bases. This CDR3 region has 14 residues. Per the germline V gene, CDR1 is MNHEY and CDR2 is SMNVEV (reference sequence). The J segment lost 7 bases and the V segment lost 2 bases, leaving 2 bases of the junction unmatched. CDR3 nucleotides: TGTGCCAGCAGTTTAGGGGGACAGGGGAACATTCAGTACTTC. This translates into CASSLGGQGNIQYF.

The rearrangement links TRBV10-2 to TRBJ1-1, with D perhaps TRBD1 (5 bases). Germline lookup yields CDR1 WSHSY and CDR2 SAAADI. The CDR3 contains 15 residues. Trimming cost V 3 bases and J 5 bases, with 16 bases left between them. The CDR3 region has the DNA TGCGCCAGCAGTGATCCTCCCGGGGGTACAACTGAAGCTTTCTTT. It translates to CASSDPPGGTTEAFF.

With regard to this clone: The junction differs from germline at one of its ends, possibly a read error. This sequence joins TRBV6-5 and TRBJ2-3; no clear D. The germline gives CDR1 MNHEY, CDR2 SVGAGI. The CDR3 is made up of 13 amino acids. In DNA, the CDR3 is TGTGCCAGCACTTACACAGACCCAGATACGCAGTATTTT. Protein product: CASTYTDPDTQYF.

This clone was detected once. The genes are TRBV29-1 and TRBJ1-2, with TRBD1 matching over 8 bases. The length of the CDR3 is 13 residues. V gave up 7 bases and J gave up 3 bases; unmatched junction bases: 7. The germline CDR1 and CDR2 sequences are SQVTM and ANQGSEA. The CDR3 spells CSAHGQGDYGYTF. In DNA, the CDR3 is TGCAGCGCCCATGGACAGGGCGACTATGGCTACACCTTC.

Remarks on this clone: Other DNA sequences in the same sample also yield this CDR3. The CDR3 region has the DNA TGTGCCAGCAGTGAAGCGGGAGCATACGAGCAGTACTTC. Translating gives CASSEAGAYEQYF. The chain links TRBV2 to TRBJ2-7, with a possible D match to TRBD2 (5 bases). Germline CDR1 SNHLY, CDR2 FYNNEI. Trimming took 0 bases from V and 4 from J, leaving 7 bases between them. This CDR3 is 13 amino acids long.

The CDR3 reads CASSWGPGNTEAFF. Written as DNA, the CDR3 is TGTGCCAGCAGTTGGGGCCCGGGGAACACTGAAGCTTTCTTT. This rearrangement joins TRBV27 to TRBJ1-1; possible D gene TRBD1, 5 bases. The V end was cut by 4 bases, the J end by 1 base, with 10 bases between. From germline, CDR1 is MNHEY and CDR2 SMNVEV (reference sequence). CDR3 size: 14 residues.

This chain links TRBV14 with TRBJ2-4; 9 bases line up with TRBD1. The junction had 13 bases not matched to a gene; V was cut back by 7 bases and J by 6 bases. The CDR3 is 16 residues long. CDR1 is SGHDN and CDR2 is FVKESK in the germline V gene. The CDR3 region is CASNKRTGVLPNIQYF. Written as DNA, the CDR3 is TGTGCCAGCAATAAGAGGACAGGGGTCCTCCCAAACATTCAGTACTTC.

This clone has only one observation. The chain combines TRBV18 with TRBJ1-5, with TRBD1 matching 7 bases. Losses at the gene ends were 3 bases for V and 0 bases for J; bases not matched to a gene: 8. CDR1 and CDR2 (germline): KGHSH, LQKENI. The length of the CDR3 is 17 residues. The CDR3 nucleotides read TGTGCCAGCTCACCGATCAGGGGGGAAGGTAGCAATCAGCCCCAGCATTTT. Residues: CASSPIRGEGSNQPQHF.

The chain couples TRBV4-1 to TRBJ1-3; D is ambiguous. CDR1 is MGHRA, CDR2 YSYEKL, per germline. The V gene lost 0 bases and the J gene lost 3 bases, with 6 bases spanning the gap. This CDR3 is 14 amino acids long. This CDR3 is CASSQDNGGNTIYF. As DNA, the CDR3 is TGCGCCAGCAGCCAAGATAACGGTGGAAACACCATATATTTT.

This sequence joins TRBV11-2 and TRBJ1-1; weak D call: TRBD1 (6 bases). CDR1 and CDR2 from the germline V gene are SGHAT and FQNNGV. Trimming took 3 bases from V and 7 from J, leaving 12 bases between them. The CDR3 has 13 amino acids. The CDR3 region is CASSFGNRVEAFF. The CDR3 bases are TGTGCCAGCAGCTTCGGAAACAGGGTTGAAGCTTTCTTT.

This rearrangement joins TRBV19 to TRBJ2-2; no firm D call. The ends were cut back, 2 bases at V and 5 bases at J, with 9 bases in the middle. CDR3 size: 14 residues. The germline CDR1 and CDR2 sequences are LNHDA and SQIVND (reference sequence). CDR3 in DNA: TGTGCCAGTAGTATATTCCAGAATACCGGGGAGCTGTTTTTT. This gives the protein CASSIFQNTGELFF.

The CDR3 region has the DNA TGTGCCACCAGCAGAGATGAGGGGAAACTGTTTTTT. Its protein is CATSRDEGKLFF. The rearrangement uses TRBV15 and TRBJ1-4; TRBD1 is a possible D gene (5 bases). V was pared by 0 bases and J by 11 bases, with 7 bases between. The V gene's germline CDR1 is LNHNV and CDR2 YYDKDF (reference sequence). CDR3 size: 12 residues.

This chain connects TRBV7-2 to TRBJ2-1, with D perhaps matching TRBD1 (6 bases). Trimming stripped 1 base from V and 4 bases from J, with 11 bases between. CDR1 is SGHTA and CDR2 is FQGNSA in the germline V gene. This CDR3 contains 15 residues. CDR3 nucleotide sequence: TGTGCCAGCAGCTTAGGGACAGCCTTGTACAATGAGCAGTTCTTC. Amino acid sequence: CASSLGTALYNEQFF.